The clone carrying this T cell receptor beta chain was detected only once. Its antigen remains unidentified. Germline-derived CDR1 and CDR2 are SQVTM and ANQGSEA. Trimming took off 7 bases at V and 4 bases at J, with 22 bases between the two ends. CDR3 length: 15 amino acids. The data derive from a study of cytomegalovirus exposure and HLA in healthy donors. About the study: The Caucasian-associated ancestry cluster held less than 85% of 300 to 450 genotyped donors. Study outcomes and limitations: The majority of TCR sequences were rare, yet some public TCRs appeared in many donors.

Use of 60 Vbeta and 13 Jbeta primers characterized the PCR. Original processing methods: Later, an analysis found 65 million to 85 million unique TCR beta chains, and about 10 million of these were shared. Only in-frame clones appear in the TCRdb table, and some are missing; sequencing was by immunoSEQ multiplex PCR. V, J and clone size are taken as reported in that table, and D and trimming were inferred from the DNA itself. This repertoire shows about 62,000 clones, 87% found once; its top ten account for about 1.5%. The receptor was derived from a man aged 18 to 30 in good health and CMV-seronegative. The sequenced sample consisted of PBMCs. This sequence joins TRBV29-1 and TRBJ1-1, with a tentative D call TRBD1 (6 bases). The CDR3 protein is CSGINSGQHITEAFF. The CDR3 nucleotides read TGCAGCGGCATTAATTCGGGACAACATATCACTGAAGCTTTCTTT.